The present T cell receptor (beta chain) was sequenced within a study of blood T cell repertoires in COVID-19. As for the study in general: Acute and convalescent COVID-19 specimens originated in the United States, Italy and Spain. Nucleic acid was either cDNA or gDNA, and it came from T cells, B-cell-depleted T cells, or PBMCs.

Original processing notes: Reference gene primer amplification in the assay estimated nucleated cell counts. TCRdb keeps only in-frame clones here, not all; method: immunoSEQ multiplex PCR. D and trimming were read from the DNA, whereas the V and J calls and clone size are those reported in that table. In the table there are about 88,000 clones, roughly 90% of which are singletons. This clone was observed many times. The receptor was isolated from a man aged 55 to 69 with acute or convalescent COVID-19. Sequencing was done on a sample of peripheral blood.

The CDR3 sequence is CASSTQSNQPQHF. Written as DNA, the CDR3 is TGTGCCAGTAGTACACAAAGCAATCAGCCCCAGCATTTT. The chain couples TRBV19 to TRBJ1-5, with D unclear. The CDR3 consists of 13 residues. Per the germline V gene, CDR1 is LNHDA and CDR2 is SQIVND (reference sequence). Trimming stripped 4 bases from V and 1 base from J, with 5 bases between.